A selection of T cell receptor beta chains follows, all from one sample in a study of blood T cells in healthy people across ages. TCRdb passed the 5' RACE reads through MiXCR, listing each CDR3 protein once. The table includes about 1.4 million distinct CDR3 sequences, almost 60% detected once. The sample consisted of blood. These TCRs come from a man between 18 and 35 years old in good health. The conserved cysteine and the conserved F or W are not part of the CDR3 here. Part of the rows lack a size; the others show once, few, many or a class for expanded clones.

v_call	clone_size	j_call	cdr3_aa
TRBV20-1	.	TRBJ2-1	SARDGRWYGHYEQF
TRBV15	.	TRBJ2-1	ATSRDAGSLYNEQF
TRBV4-1	.	.	ASSPLSGGRAETQY
TRBV27	.	TRBJ1-1	ASRQSEANTEAF
TRBV29-1	.	TRBJ2-1	SVRARQGANEQF
TRBV20-1	once	TRBJ1-5	SAQARDRDDQPQH
TRBV7-9	.	TRBJ2-2	ASSLVGAPYRAGELF
TRBV6-5	.	TRBJ2-7	ASSPGTSGIGQY
TRBV12-3/TRBV12-4	.	TRBJ2-2	ASSPGRAGELF
TRBV27	.	TRBJ1-1	ASSLKQRMNTEAF
TRBV9	.	TRBJ2-2	ASSSYEGTGIMELF
TRBV5-1	few	TRBJ2-7	ASSIRTSDEQY
TRBV4-1	.	TRBJ2-7	ASSPTSAGYEQY
TRBV20-1	.	TRBJ1-2	SARGLMGGGYT
TRBV29-1	.	TRBJ1-3	SVETPAQRGSGNTIY
TRBV25-1	few	TRBJ2-7	ASSRTPRTSGGTPYEQY
TRBV7-8	.	TRBJ2-3	ASSSTLSTDTQY
TRBV20-1	.	TRBJ2-7	SASISSDEQY
TRBV6-6	.	TRBJ2-7	ASSPGMGEISYEQY
TRBV6-2/TRBV6-3	.	TRBJ2-7	ASKHGFNEQY
TRBV19	once	TRBJ1-5	ASSRPTGVDSNQPQH
TRBV11-2	.	TRBJ2-5	ASSLRWLAGNAQETQY
TRBV20-1	.	.	SARGTAGRYEQY
TRBV7-9	.	TRBJ2-7	AGSFSDRVREQY
TRBV12-3/TRBV12-4	few	TRBJ2-6	ASSLGGASSGANVLT
TRBV29-1	.	TRBJ1-1	STLRTGGEGEAF
TRBV25-1	few	TRBJ2-2	ASRGTAANTGELF
TRBV6-2/TRBV6-3	.	TRBJ1-1	ASSYSLAENTEAF
TRBV12-3/TRBV12-4	.	TRBJ2-7	ASSPPGRETSY
TRBV12-3/TRBV12-4	few	TRBJ1-2	ASSLGPGRQGGYT
TRBV5-1	.	TRBJ2-6	ASSEPQDVLT
TRBV12-3/TRBV12-4	few	TRBJ1-1	ASSFEENEAF
TRBV7-2	.	TRBJ1-5	ASSPMLGGDQPQH
TRBV27	few	TRBJ2-5	ASSFSAGAQETQY
TRBV6-5	few	TRBJ2-1	ASSIWAGGPFHEQF
TRBV20-1	.	TRBJ2-3	SARDFRTESTDTQY
TRBV9	.	TRBJ1-2	ASSVEGPNYGYT
TRBV11-2	.	TRBJ2-3	ASSLGGIETDTQY
TRBV6-2/TRBV6-3	once	TRBJ2-1	ATSYSRRGEQF
TRBV20-1	few	TRBJ2-7	SARTRYEQY
TRBV7-9	.	TRBJ2-7	ASSLRGGTSGYEQY